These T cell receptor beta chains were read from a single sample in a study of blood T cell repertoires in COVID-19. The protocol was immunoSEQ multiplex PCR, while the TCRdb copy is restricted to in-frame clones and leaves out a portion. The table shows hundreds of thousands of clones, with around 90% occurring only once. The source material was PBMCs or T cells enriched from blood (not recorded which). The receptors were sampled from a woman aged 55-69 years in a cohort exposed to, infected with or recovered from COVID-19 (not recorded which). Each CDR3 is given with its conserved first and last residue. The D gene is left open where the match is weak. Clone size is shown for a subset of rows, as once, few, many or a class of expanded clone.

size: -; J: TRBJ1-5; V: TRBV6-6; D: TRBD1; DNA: TGTGCCAGCAGTCCCGGGACAGGGGGGTCCAATCAGCCCCAGCATTTT; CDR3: CASSPGTGGSNQPQHF
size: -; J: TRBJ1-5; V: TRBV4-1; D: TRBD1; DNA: TGCGCCAGCAGCCAAGGGGACAGGGTCGATCAGCCCCAGCATTTT; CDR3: CASSQGDRVDQPQHF
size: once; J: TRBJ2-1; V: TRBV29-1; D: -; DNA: TGCAGCGTTTTTCTTAGCGCCAATGAGCAGTTCTTC; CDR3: CSVFLSANEQFF
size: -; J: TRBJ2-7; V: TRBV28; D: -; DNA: TGTGCCAGCAGTCCACGGACAGCTCAATCCTACGAGCAGTACTTC; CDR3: CASSPRTAQSYEQYF
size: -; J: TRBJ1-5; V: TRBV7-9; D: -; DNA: TGTGCCAGCAGCTTAACGACGGGGGGTAGCAATCAGCCCCAGCATTTT; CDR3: CASSLTTGGSNQPQHF
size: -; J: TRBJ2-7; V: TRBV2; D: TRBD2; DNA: TGTGCCAGCAGTTATGGGACTAGTAATCCCTACGAGCAGTACTTC; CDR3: CASSYGTSNPYEQYF
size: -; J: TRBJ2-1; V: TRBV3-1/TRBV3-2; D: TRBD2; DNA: TGTGCCAGCAGCCAAGAGGTGCTAGCGGGAGGGGGCAATGAGCAGTTCTTC; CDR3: CASSQEVLAGGGNEQFF
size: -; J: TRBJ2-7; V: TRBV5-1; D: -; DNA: TGCGCCAGCAGCTTAGGGGATGTGGGCTACGAGCAGTACTTC; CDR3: CASSLGDVGYEQYF
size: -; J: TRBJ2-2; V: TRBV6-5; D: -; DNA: TGTGCCAGCAGAACCAGGATTAACACCGGGGAGCTGTTTTTT; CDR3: CASRTRINTGELFF
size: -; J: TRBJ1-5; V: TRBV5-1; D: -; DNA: TGCGCCAGCAGCCCATCGACAGAGATCCAGCCCCAGCATTTT; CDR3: CASSPSTEIQPQHF
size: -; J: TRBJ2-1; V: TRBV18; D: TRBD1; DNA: TGTGCCAGCTCACCGTTGAAGGACAGGGTGGGGAATGAGCAGTTCTTC; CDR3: CASSPLKDRVGNEQFF
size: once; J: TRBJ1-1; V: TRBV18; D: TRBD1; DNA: TGTGCCAGCTCACCAGTTCAGGGGGCAATGAACACTGAAGCTTTCTTT; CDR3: CASSPVQGAMNTEAFF
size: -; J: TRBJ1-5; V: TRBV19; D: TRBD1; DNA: TGTGCCAGTACCTCGACAGGGCGCAATCAGCCCCAGCATTTT; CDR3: CASTSTGRNQPQHF
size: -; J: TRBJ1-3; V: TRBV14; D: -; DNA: TGTGCCAGCAGCCAAGATCCCTCCTCTGGAAACACCATATATTTT; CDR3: CASSQDPSSGNTIYF
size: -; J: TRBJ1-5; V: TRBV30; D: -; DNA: TGTGCCTGGAGTGTACTCAACGGGGGAATACAGCCCCAGCATTTT; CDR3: CAWSVLNGGIQPQHF
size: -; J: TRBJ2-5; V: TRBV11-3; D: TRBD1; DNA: TGTGCCAGCAGCTCTGGGACAGGGGGCGTGGAGACCCAGTACTTC; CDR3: CASSSGTGGVETQYF
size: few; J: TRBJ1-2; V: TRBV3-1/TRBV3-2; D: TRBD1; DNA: TGTGCCAGCAGCCACCGACAGGGGGCGAGTGGCTACACCTTC; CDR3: CASSHRQGASGYTF
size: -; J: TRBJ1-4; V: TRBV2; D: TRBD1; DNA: TGTGCCAGCAGCTCCTCCGGGACAGGGAAACGTGAAAAACTGTTTTTT; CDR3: CASSSSGTGKREKLFF
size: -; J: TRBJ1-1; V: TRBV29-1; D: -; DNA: TGCAGCGTTACAAACGAAGCTTTCTTT; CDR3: CSVTNEAFF
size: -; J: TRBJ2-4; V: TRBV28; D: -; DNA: TGTGCCAGCAGCATCGCAGAAACGAGGCTCCTTTTAGCCAAAAACATTCAGTACTTC; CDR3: CASSIAETRLLLAKNIQYF
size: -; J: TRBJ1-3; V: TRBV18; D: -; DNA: TGTGCCAGCTCACCTAAACAGGACTCTGGAAACACCATATATTTT; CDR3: CASSPKQDSGNTIYF
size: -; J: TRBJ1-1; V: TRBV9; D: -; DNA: TGTGCCAGCAGCGGCTACGGACAGTCTGAAGCTTTCTTT; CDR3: CASSGYGQSEAFF
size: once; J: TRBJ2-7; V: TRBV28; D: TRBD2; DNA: TGTGCCAGCAGTACCGTATTTGGGGGGGACCCCTACGAGCAGTACTTC; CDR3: CASSTVFGGDPYEQYF
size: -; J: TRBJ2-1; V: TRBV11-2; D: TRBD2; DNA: TGTGCCAGCAGTAAACCGGCCCTAGCGGGACAAAATGAGCAGTTCTTC; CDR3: CASSKPALAGQNEQFF
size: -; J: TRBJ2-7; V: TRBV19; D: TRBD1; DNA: TGTGCCAGTAGTACGGGACAGGGAACCTACGAGCAGTACTTC; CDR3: CASSTGQGTYEQYF
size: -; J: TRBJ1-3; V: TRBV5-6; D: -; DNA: TGTGCCAGCAGCCGACCCGGCAGACGGGACACCATATATTTT; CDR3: CASSRPGRRDTIYF
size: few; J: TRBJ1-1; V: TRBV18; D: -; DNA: TGTGCCAGCTCACCGAAGGGGACAGAAGCTTTCTTT; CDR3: CASSPKGTEAFF
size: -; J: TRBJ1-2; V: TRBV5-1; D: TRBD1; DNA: TGCGCCAGCTCCACAGGGGCCCACATCGGTGGCTACACCTTC; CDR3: CASSTGAHIGGYTF
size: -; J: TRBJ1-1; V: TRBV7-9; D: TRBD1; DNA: TGTGCCAGCAGCCCTGGGGACAGAATGAACACTGAAGCTTTCTTT; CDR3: CASSPGDRMNTEAFF
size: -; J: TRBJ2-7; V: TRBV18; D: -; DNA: TGTGCCAGCTCGCCGACTCCTTTGGAGCAGTACTTC; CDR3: CASSPTPLEQYF
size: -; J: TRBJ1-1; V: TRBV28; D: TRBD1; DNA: TGTGCCAGCAGAGCTCACAGGGGGCGGAACACTGAAGCTTTCTTT; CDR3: CASRAHRGRNTEAFF
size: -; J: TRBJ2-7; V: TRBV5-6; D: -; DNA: TGTGCCAGCAGCTTGGCGGCTAGCGACCACTACGAGCAGTACTTC; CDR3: CASSLAASDHYEQYF
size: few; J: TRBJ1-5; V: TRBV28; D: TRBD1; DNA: TGTGCCAGCAGTTTGACAGGGGGCAACAATCAGCCCCAGCATTTT; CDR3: CASSLTGGNNQPQHF
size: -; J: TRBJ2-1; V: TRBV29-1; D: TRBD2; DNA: TGCAGCGCGACTCTAGCGGGAGGGCTCTTTAATGAGCAGTTCTTC; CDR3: CSATLAGGLFNEQFF
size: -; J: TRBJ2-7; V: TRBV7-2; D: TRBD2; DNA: TGTGCCAGCAAATCTAGCGGACTCTCCTACGAGCAGTACTTC; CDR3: CASKSSGLSYEQYF
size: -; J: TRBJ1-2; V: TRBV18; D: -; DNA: TGTGCCAGCTCACCAGAGTTGGGGAGTTCCTATGGCTACACCTTC; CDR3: CASSPELGSSYGYTF
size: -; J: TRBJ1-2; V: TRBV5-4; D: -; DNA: TGTGCCAGCAGCTTGGGGGGGCGGCTTAACTATGGCTACACCTTC; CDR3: CASSLGGRLNYGYTF
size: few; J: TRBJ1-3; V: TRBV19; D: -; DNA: TGTGCCAGTAGTGAGACAAACTTAATCTCTGGAAACACCATATATTTT; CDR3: CASSETNLISGNTIYF
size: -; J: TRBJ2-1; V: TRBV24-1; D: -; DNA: TGTGCCACCAGTGGCTTTAGCGGAGACTCCTACAATGAGCAGTTCTTC; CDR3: CATSGFSGDSYNEQFF
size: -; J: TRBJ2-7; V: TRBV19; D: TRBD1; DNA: TGTGCCAGTAAGGAGACAGGGTTCTCCTACGAGCAGTACTTC; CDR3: CASKETGFSYEQYF
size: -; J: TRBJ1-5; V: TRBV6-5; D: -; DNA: TGTGCCAGCAGGGCAGTTAGCAATCAGCCCCAGCATTTT; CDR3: CASRAVSNQPQHF
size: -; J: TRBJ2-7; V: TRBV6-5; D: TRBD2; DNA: TGTGCCAGCAGTTACCGGGCGGGAGGGAGCTCCTACGAGCAGTACTTC; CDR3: CASSYRAGGSSYEQYF
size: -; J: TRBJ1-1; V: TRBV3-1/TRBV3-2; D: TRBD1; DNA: TGTGCCAGCAGCCGCCGGGTGGACAGGGGGGGATTGAACACTGAAGCTTTCTTT; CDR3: CASSRRVDRGGLNTEAFF
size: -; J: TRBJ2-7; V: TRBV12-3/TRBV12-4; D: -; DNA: TGTGCCAGCAGTTTAGGAGTTTCCTACGAGCAGTACTTC; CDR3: CASSLGVSYEQYF
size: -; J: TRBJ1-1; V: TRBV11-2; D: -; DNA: TGTGCCAGCAGCCCACGAGGACAGACCGGGGCTTTCTTT; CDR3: CASSPRGQTGAFF
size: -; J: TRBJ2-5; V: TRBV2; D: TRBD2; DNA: TGTGCCAGCAGTGGACTAGCGGGGACCCAGTACTTC; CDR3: CASSGLAGTQYF